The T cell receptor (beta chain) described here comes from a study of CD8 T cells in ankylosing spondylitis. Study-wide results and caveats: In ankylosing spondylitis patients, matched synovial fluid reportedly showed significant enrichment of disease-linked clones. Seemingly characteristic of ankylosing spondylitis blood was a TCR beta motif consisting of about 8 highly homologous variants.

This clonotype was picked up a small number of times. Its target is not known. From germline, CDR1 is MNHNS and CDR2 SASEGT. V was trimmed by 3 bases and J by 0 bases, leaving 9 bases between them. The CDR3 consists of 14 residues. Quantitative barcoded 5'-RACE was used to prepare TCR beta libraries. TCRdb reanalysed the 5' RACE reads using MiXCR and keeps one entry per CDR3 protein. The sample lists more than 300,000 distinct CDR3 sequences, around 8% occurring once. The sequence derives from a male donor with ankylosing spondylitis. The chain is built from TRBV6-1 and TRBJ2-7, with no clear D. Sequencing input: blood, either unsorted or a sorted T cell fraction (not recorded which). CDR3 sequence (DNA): TGTGCCAGCAGTGACAGGTGGAGCTCCTACGAGCAGTACTTC. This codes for CASSDRWSSYEQYF.